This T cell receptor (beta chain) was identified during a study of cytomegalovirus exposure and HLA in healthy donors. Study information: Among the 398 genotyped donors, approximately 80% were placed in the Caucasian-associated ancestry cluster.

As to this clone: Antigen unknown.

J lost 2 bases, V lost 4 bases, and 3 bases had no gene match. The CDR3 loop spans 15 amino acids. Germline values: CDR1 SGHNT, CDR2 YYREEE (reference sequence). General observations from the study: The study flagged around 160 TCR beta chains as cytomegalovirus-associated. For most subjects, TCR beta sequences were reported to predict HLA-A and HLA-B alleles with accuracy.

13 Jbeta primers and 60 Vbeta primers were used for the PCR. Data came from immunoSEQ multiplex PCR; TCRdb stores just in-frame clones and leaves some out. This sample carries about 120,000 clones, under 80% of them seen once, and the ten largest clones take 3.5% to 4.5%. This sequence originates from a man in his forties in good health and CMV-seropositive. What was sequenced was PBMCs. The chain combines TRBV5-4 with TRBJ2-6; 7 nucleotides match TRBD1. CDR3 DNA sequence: TGTGCCAGCAGCCGGGGACAGACTGGGGCCAACGTCCTGACTTTC. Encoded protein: CASSRGQTGANVLTF.